These 8 T cell receptor beta chains came from one sample sequenced in a study of identical twins. Each CDR3 protein gets one entry after TCRdb re-called the 5' RACE reads with MiXCR. The data show nearly 650,000 distinct CDR3 sequences, with about 7% seen just once and 1.6% held by the top ten. A further study also used this sample, focusing on yellow fever vaccine responses in identical twins.

The sequenced sample was PBMCs. The origin of the receptors is a woman aged 18-29 years in good health.

The sample holds many counts of this clonotype. The rearrangement links TRBV7-9 to TRBJ1-3; D gene unclear. Germline loops: CDR1 SEHNR, CDR2 FQNEAQ (reference sequence). CDR3 length: 14 amino acids. Between the trimmed V and J ends, which lost 1 base and 1 base, there was a span of 5 bases. The DNA of the CDR3 is TGTGCCAGCAGCTTAGAGACATCTGGAAACACCATATATTTT. This gives the protein CASSLETSGNTIYF.

This clonotype was recorded a few times. This chain connects TRBV28 to TRBJ2-7; TRBD2 is a possible D gene (5 bases). The germline V gene encodes CDR1 MDHEN and CDR2 SYDVKM. This CDR3 region has 12 residues. Written as DNA, the CDR3 is TGTGCCAGCAGTTCCCCTTCGCGGGTGGAGGACGTC. Translation: CASSSPSRVEDV.

This clonotype was detected ten times or more. V is TRBV10-2 and J is TRBJ1-1, with TRBD1 matching 7 bases. Germline CDR1 reads WSHSY; CDR2 reads SAAADI. Trimming at V came to 3 bases and at J to 1 base, leaving 5 bases not matched to a gene. CDR3 length equals 15 residues. In DNA, the CDR3 is TGCGCCAGCAGTGACTACCCAGGGGGGAACACTGAAGCTTTCTTT. This translates into CASSDYPGGNTEAFF.

The chain couples TRBV5-1 to TRBJ2-7; 13 bases fit TRBD2. The ends lost 4 bases at V and 6 bases at J; junction bases unmatched: 13. This CDR3 has 17 residues. Germline lookup yields CDR1 SGHRS and CDR2 YFSETQ. CDR3 sequence: CASSPGTSGAGDGEQYV. CDR3 in DNA: TGCGCCAGCAGCCCTGGGACTAGCGGGGCCGGGGACGGCGAGCAGTACGTC.

This clonotype was counted a few times. The chain uses TRBV3-1 and TRBJ2-3, with TRBD2 as a possible D gene (6 bases). CDR1 LGHDT and CDR2 YNNKEL come from the germline V gene (reference sequence). V was cut by 1 base and J by 5 bases, with 7 bases left in between. This CDR3 has 13 amino acids. The CDR3 nucleotides read TGTGCCAGCAGCCAAGTTAGCGGAGATACGCAGTATTTT. It yields the protein CASSQVSGDTQYF.

Points on this clonotype: A much larger clonotype is one base distant, so this may be a read error. This sequence joins TRBV19 and TRBJ2-5; 7 bases line up with TRBD1. Germline-derived CDR1 and CDR2 are LNHDA and SQIVND (reference sequence). This CDR3 contains 14 residues. The CDR3 nucleotides are TGTGCCAGTAGTACCTGGACAGGCGAAGAGACCAAGTACTTC. Translated: CASSTWTGEETKYF.

The chain couples TRBV7-7 to TRBJ2-2; 7 positions match TRBD2. The germline CDR1 and CDR2 sequences are SSHAT and FNYEAQ (reference sequence). V shed 1 base and J 0 bases; nucleotides not matched to a gene: 5. The CDR3 has 17 residues. The CDR3 loop is CASSLVGGRSNTGELFF. In nucleotides, the CDR3 is TGTGCCAGCAGCTTAGTGGGAGGGCGATCGAACACCGGGGAGCTGTTTTTT.

This clonotype was picked up a small number of times. The gene calls are TRBV7-2 and TRBJ2-5; 8 positions agree with TRBD1. Germline V lookup: CDR1 SGHTA, CDR2 FQGNSA. J was trimmed by 0 bases and V by 4 bases; bases with no gene match: 7. The CDR3 covers 16 residues. The CDR3 coding sequence is TGTGCCAGCAGCTCCGTCGACAGGGGCCACCAAGAGACCCAGTACTTC. Its protein is CASSSVDRGHQETQYF.